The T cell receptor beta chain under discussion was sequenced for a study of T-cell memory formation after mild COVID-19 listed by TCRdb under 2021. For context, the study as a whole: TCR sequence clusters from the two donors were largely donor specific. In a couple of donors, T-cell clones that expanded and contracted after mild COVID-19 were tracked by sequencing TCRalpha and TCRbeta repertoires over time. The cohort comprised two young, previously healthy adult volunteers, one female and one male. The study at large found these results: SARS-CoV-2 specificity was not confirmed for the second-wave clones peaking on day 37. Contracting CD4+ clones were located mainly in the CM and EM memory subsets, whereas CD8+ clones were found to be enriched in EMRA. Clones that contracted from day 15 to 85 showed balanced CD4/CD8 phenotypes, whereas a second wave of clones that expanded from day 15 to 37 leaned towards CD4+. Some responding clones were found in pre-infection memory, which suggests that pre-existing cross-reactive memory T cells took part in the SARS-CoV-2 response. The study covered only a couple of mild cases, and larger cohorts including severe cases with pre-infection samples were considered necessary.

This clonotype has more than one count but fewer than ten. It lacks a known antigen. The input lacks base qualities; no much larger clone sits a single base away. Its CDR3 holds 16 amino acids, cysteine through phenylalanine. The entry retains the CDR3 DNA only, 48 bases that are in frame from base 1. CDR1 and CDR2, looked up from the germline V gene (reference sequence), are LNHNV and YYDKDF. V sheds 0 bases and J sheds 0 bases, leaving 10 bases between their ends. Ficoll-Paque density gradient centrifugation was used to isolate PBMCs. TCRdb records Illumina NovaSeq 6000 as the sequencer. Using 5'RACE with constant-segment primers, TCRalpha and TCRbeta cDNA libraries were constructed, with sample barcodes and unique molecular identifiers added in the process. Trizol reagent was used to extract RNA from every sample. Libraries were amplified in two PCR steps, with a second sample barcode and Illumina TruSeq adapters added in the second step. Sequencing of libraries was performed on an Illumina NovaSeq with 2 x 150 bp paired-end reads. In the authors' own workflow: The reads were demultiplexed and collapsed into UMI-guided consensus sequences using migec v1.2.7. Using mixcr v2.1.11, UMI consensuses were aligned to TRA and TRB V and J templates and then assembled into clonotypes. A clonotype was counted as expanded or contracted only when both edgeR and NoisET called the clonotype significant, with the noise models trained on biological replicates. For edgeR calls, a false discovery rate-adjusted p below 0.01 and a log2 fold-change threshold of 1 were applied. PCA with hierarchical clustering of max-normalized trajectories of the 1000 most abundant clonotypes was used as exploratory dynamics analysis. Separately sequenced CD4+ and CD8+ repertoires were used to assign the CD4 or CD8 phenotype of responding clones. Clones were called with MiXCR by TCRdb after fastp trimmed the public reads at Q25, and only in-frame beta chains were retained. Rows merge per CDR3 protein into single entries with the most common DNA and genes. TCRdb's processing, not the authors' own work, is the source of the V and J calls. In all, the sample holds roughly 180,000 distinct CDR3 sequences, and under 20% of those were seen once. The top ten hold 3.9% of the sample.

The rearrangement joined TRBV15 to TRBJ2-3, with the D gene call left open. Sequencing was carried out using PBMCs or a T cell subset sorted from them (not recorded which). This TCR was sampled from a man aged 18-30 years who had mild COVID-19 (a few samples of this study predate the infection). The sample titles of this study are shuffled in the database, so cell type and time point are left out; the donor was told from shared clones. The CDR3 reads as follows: CATSREQPFSTDTQYF. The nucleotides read TGTGCCACCAGCAGAGAACAACCTTTTAGCACAGATACGCAGTATTTT.